The entry that follows covers one TCR beta chain sequence. This sample's time point: persistent/refractory GD, antithyroid drugs over 5 years with positive TRAb. After RNA was extracted from PBMCs, the TCR library was made from it. The data derive from a study of regulatory T cells in long-lasting Graves disease. CDR3 length: 16 residues. Trimming took 2 bases from V and 3 from J; bases not matched to a gene: 6. Construction of TCR beta libraries relied on iRepertoire HTBI primers and on Arm-PCR targeting CDR3 regions. MiXCR, applied by TCRdb to the multiplex PCR reads, yields one record per CDR3 protein. The sample has about 290,000 distinct CDR3 sequences, 20% to 25% seen once.

The TCR comes from a female donor with Graves disease. Specimen: peripheral blood mononuclear cells (PBMCs), collected when the disease was refractory, from a patient treated with antithyroid drugs. The rearrangement joins TRBV12-3 or TRBV12-4 to TRBJ2-2; 7 positions agree with TRBD2. CDR3 nucleotide sequence: TGTGCCAGCAGTTTAAGGCTAGCGGCCCACACCGGGGAGCTGTTTTTT. Translation gives CASSLRLAAHTGELFF.